This T cell receptor beta chain is from a study of shared clonotypes between healthy human individuals. Whole-study results and caveats: A handful of donors shared about 5% of their naive CD4 clonotypes. Generally, naive subsets (rather than memory subsets) showed larger estimated richness. Rarefaction demonstrated incomplete sorted-subset sequencing despite large depth.

Produced via immunoSEQ multiplex PCR; TCRdb's table is partial and in-frame only. The sample holds roughly 2 million clones, approximately 95% seen once. CD45RO-negative cells were positively selected for CCR7, leaving out terminally differentiated effector memory CD45RA+ cells. Points on this clone: Its antigen is unidentified.

The CDR3 loop spans 15 amino acids. CDR1 and CDR2 from the germline V gene are SGHTA and FQGNSA. The trim removed 3 bases at V and 6 bases at J, leaving 3 bases unmatched. Sample: naive CD8+ T cells sorted from blood. This chain uses TRBV7-2 with TRBJ2-3; 13 bases are shared with TRBD2. The receptor comes from a man between 18 and 29 years old in good health. CDR3 sequence: CASSLGLAGWDTQYF. The CDR3 DNA sequence: TGTGCCAGCAGCTTGGGACTAGCGGGGTGGGATACGCAGTATTTT.